One and the same sample provided the 30 T cell receptor beta chains below, sequenced in a study of T cells of healthy individuals. Using its own MiXCR run on the 5' RACE reads, TCRdb lists one record per CDR3 protein. The data show about 53,000 distinct CDR3 sequences, with roughly 15% seen just once and about 16% held by the top ten. These receptors all come from a human donor in good health.

This clonotype was seen ten or more times. The V and J genes are TRBV21-1 and TRBJ1-5; TRBD1 is the table's D call, not checked against the DNA. TRBV21-1 counts as a pseudogene. This CDR3 is built from 13 residues. This CDR3 reads CAWRTGEGQPQHF. The CDR3 DNA is TGTGCCTGGAGGACAGGGGAAGGACAGCCCCAGCATTTT.

This clonotype was seen at least ten times. The V gene is TRBV7-9, the J gene TRBJ2-7; no clear D gene. V was shortened by 3 bases and J by 6 bases, with 6 bases between the two germline ends. The CDR3 spans 11 residues. The germline CDR1 and CDR2 sequences are SEHNR and FQNEAQ (reference sequence). In nucleotides, the CDR3 is TGTGCCAGCAGCTTGTCTCGCGAGCAGTACTTC. It encodes CASSLSREQYF.

The table lists this clonotype with a few counts. The chain carries TRBV9 and TRBJ2-1, with 14 bases aligning to TRBD2. Trimming at V came to 4 bases and at J to 0 bases, leaving 9 bases not matched to a gene. CDR3 length: 19 residues. Looked up from germline, CDR1 is SGDLS and CDR2 is YYNGEE. For the CDR3, the DNA is TGTGCCAGCAGCCCTCGACTAGCGGGAGGGCCCGACTCCTACAATGAGCAGTTCTTC. Translation: CASSPRLAGGPDSYNEQFF. Together with reference TRBV9 and TRBJ2-1, the CDR3 gives the full variable domain: DSGVTQTPKHLITATGQRVTLRCSPRSGDLSVYWYQQSLDQGLQFLIQYYNGEERAKGNILERFSAQQFPDLHSELNLSSLELGDSALYFCASSPRLAGGPDSYNEQFFGPGTRLTVL.

This clonotype was recorded at least ten times. The V and J genes are TRBV29-1 and TRBJ2-5, with a tentative D call TRBD2 (5 bases). Looked up from germline, CDR1 is SQVTM and CDR2 is ANQGSEA. The CDR3 consists of 11 residues. V lost 4 bases to trimming and J lost 2 bases, with 5 bases between them. The CDR3 DNA is TGCAGCGTTGCGGGGCAAGAGACCCAGTACTTC. It encodes CSVAGQETQYF.

This rearrangement joins TRBV5-1 to TRBJ2-7, with a possible D match to TRBD1 (6 bases). V dropped 3 bases and J dropped 2 bases, with 15 bases sitting between them. The CDR3 has 15 residues. Germline CDR1 reads SGHRS; CDR2 reads YFSETQ. The CDR3 nucleotides are TGCGCCAGCAGCTGGACCCGGGACACCGCCTACGAGCAGTACTTC. Translated, it gives CASSWTRDTAYEQYF.

This clonotype was seen a few times. The V gene is TRBV20-1, the J gene TRBJ2-7, with TRBD1 as a possible D gene (5 bases). With 1 base removed from V and 3 bases from J, the gap between germline ends came to 7 bases. The CDR3 has 12 amino acids. Germline V gene lookup returns CDR1 DFQATT and CDR2 SNEGSKA (reference sequence). The CDR3 protein is CSARVQDYEQYF. CDR3 in DNA: TGCAGTGCTAGAGTACAGGACTACGAGCAGTACTTC.

This clonotype was counted between two and nine times. This rearrangement joins TRBV27 to TRBJ1-1; D possibly corresponds to TRBD1 (5 bases). The CDR3 contains 13 residues. V lost 5 bases, J lost 4 bases, and 11 bases lay in between. Germline values: CDR1 MNHEY, CDR2 SMNVEV (reference sequence). The CDR3 loop reads CASSPRGITEAFF. The CDR3, as DNA: TGTGCCAGCAGTCCCCGGGGGATCACTGAAGCTTTCTTT.

This clonotype was recorded at least ten times. The chain combines TRBV10-2 with TRBJ1-1; D remains ambiguous. Trimming took off 4 bases at V and 5 bases at J, with 11 bases between the two ends. CDR3 length: 13 residues. Germline values: CDR1 WSHSY, CDR2 SAAADI. The CDR3 DNA follows: TGCGCCAGCAGTGTCAACACTGGGACTGAAGCTTTCTTT. It translates to CASSVNTGTEAFF.

This rearrangement joins TRBV4-3 to TRBJ1-6, with no clear D. This CDR3 contains 14 residues. The V end was cut by 6 bases, the J end by 5 bases, with 11 bases between. In germline, CDR1 is LGHNA, CDR2 YSLEER. The CDR3 DNA sequence: TGCGCCAGCAGTGGACGTGGCAATAATTCACCCCTCCACTTT. Residues: CASSGRGNNSPLHF.

This clonotype was picked up a small number of times. The chain uses TRBV29-1 and TRBJ1-1; D not certain. V lost 3 bases, J lost 4 bases, and 12 bases lay in between. This CDR3 spans 13 amino acids. Germline V gene data show CDR1 as SQVTM and CDR2 as ANQGSEA. The DNA for the CDR3 is TGCAGCGTTGAGAACACGGACGGCACTGAAGCTTTCTTT. Amino acid sequence: CSVENTDGTEAFF.

The sample holds many counts of this clonotype. The chain uses TRBV7-2 and TRBJ2-1; a weak D match, TRBD2 (6 bases). V lost 7 bases, J lost 4 bases, and 23 bases lay in between. CDR3 length equals 17 residues. CDR1 is SGHTA, CDR2 FQGNSA, per germline. The CDR3 nucleotides read TGTGCCAGCACGAGGGAAAGAGCGGGCGGGTGGTACAATGAGCAGTTCTTC. It specifies CASTRERAGGWYNEQFF.

There are a few counts of this clonotype. The chain uses TRBV20-1 and TRBJ2-3; 12 bases line up with TRBD2. The CDR3 is 16 amino acids. V shed 4 bases and J 2 bases; nucleotides not matched to a gene: 7. The germline V gene encodes CDR1 DFQATT and CDR2 SNEGSKA (reference sequence). The DNA for the CDR3 is TGCAGTGCTAAAAGACTAGCGGGAGAGTACACAGATACGCAGTATTTT. Protein sequence: CSAKRLAGEYTDTQYF.

The table lists this clonotype with many counts. The chain combines TRBV12-3 or TRBV12-4 with TRBJ1-4; TRBD1 aligns across 7 bases. There are 14 residues in the CDR3. The V segment lost 7 bases and the J segment 5 bases; nucleotides outside the gene matches: 7. This chain's CDR3 is CASTPRGRNEKLFF. CDR3 DNA sequence: TGTGCCAGCACCCCCAGGGGGAGAAATGAAAAACTGTTTTTT.

The rearrangement uses TRBV11-1 and TRBJ1-1; weak D call: TRBD1 (6 bases). The CDR3 sequence is 15 residues long. Trimming took off 5 bases at V and 2 bases at J, with 15 bases between the two ends. The germline CDR1 and CDR2 sequences are SGHAT and FQDESV (reference sequence). The CDR3 region is CASSALTGSNTEAFF. In DNA, the CDR3 is TGTGCCAGCAGCGCCCTGACAGGAAGTAACACTGAAGCTTTCTTT.

This clonotype came up a few times. An end of the junction does not agree with germline; a read error may underlie this. The CDR3 protein is CPGRVSGANVLTF. In DNA form, the CDR3 reads TGCCCTGGGAGGGTTTCTGGGGCCAACGTCCTGACTTTC. V gene TRBV7-9 combines with J gene TRBJ2-6, with 7 bases lining up with TRBD2. Germline CDR1 and CDR2: SEHNR and FQNEAQ (reference sequence). The CDR3 sequence is 13 residues long.

The table lists this clonotype with a few counts. The chain is built from TRBV20-1 and TRBJ1-2; 8 bases map to TRBD1. V gave up 4 bases and J gave up 2 bases; unmatched junction bases: 9. The CDR3 extends over 15 amino acids. Germline V CDR1 and CDR2: DFQATT, SNEGSKA (reference sequence). The CDR3 bases are TGCAGTGCTACCTCCGGGACAGGCGCGAACTATGGCTACACCTTC. Translation: CSATSGTGANYGYTF.

This clonotype was picked up many times. The chain couples TRBV19 to TRBJ2-2; D is perhaps TRBD1 (6 bases). V lost 2 bases and J lost 3, with 10 bases in between. The length of the CDR3 is 15 residues. Germline V gene data show CDR1 as LNHDA and CDR2 as SQIVND (reference sequence). CDR3 DNA sequence: TGTGCCAGTAGTATATCAGGGGTGGACACCGGGGAGCTGTTTTTT. It is translated as CASSISGVDTGELFF.

This clonotype was seen ten or more times. The V gene is TRBV6-2 or TRBV6-3, the J gene TRBJ1-1; D gene ambiguous. The CDR3 has 14 amino acids. Per the germline V gene, CDR1 is MNHEY and CDR2 is SVGEGT. V lost 2 bases, J lost 5 bases, and 12 bases lay in between. The CDR3 sequence is CASSYRRGNTEAFF. The CDR3 coding sequence is TGTGCCAGCAGTTACCGACGAGGTAATACTGAAGCTTTCTTT.

Remarks on this clonotype: A read error may produce the germline difference seen at one junction end. The chain combines TRBV5-1 with TRBJ2-3, with D hard to call. CDR1 is SGHRS and CDR2 is YFSETQ in the germline V gene. CDR3 size: 13 residues. CDR3 region: CTSSFGPEDTQYF. The CDR3, as DNA: TGCACCAGCAGCTTCGGGCCTGAAGATACGCAGTATTTT. Full variable domain (missing parts from reference TRBV5-1 and TRBJ2-3): KAGVTQTPRYLIKTRGQQVTLSCSPISGHRSVSWYQQTPGQGLQFLFEYFSETQRNKGNFPGRFSGRQFSNSRSEMNVSTLELGDSALYLCTSSFGPEDTQYFGPGTRLTVL.

There are many counts of this clonotype. This chain joins TRBV5-6 and TRBJ1-4; weak D call: TRBD1 (6 bases). The CDR3 is 18 residues long. Germline V gives CDR1 SGHDT, CDR2 YYEEEE. V was shortened by 1 base and J by 0 bases, with 16 bases between the two germline ends. The CDR3, as DNA: TGTGCCAGCAGCTTGACTACACAGGGCATTGCAACTAATGAAAAACTGTTTTTT. As protein: CASSLTTQGIATNEKLFF.

This clonotype showed up just a few times. This chain uses TRBV20-1 with TRBJ2-7, with 8 bases fitting TRBD1. There are 14 residues in the CDR3. J lost 0 bases, V lost 5 bases, and 6 bases had no gene match. CDR1 is DFQATT, CDR2 SNEGSKA, per germline (reference sequence). The CDR3: CSASPGQASYEQYF. For the CDR3, the DNA is TGCAGTGCTTCCCCGGGACAGGCCTCCTACGAGCAGTACTTC.

This clonotype has only one observation. The J gene is TRBJ2-5, the V gene TRBV30; 7 bases are a match to TRBD1. CDR3 length: 13 residues. The germline V gene has CDR1 GTSNPN and CDR2 SVGIG (reference sequence). Unmatched junction bases numbered 4, after V lost 1 base and J lost 5 bases. CDR3 sequence reads: CAWSGTGRETQYF. The CDR3, as DNA: TGTGCCTGGAGTGGGACAGGTCGGGAGACCCAGTACTTC.

This clonotype was seen more than once but under ten times. The chain couples TRBV20-1 to TRBJ2-3; D might be TRBD2 (5 bases). V dropped 4 bases and J dropped 1 base, with 30 bases sitting between them. CDR1 and CDR2 from the germline V gene are DFQATT and SNEGSKA (reference sequence). There are 20 residues in the CDR3. For the CDR3, the DNA is TGCAGTGCTATTTACGGTCAACGGCGGGTGTCTCCCTATGGCACAGATACGCAGTATTTT. This encodes CSAIYGQRRVSPYGTDTQYF.

This clonotype was observed many times. The chain couples TRBV30 to TRBJ2-2; D might be TRBD2 (5 bases). Trimming stripped 0 bases from V and 7 bases from J, with 12 bases between. The CDR3 covers 14 residues. The germline gives CDR1 GTSNPN, CDR2 SVGIG (reference sequence). CDR3 bases: TGTGCCTGGAGTGTTGCTAGCCAAAGCGGGGAGCTGTTTTTT. Protein product: CAWSVASQSGELFF.

This clonotype appeared many times. The chain joins TRBV19 to TRBJ2-7, with D perhaps being TRBD1 or TRBD2 (5 bases each). The CDR3 runs 13 residues. The germline V gene has CDR1 LNHDA and CDR2 SQIVND (reference sequence). V gave up 8 bases and J gave up 2 bases, with 13 bases separating them. The chain's CDR3 is CASGEGSAYEQYF. The CDR3 DNA sequence: TGTGCCAGTGGTGAGGGGAGTGCCTACGAGCAGTACTTC.

This chain connects TRBV12-3 or TRBV12-4 to TRBJ1-2; 11 bases map to TRBD1. The CDR3 sequence is 20 residues long. V trimming: 5 bases; J trimming: 2 bases; junction bases outside the gene matches: 19. The CDR3 DNA sequence: TGTGCCAGCAGTCCCGGGACAGGGGGGCCCACTCCTTCTGGAAACTATGGCTACACCTTC. Its protein is CASSPGTGGPTPSGNYGYTF.

This chain connects TRBV3-1 to TRBJ2-6; D may match TRBD1 or TRBD2 (6 bases each). Germline V gene data show CDR1 as LGHDT and CDR2 as YNNKEL (reference sequence). Trimming took 10 bases from V and 2 from J, leaving 9 bases between them. There are 13 residues in the CDR3. CDR3 sequence reads: CATGGAGANVLTF. For the CDR3, the DNA is TGTGCCACCGGGGGCGCTGGGGCCAACGTCCTGACTTTC.

The gene calls are TRBV28 and TRBJ2-5; D remains unclear. Looked up from germline, CDR1 is MDHEN and CDR2 is SYDVKM. V gave up 1 base and J gave up 4 bases, with 4 bases separating them. The length of the CDR3 is 12 residues. CDR3 DNA sequence: TGTGCCAGCAGTTTATCGCGAGAGACCCAGTACTTC. It is translated as CASSLSRETQYF.

V is TRBV2 and J is TRBJ2-3, with D possibly called TRBD1 or TRBD2 (5 bases each). Between the trimmed V and J ends, which lost 6 bases and 1 base, there was a span of 14 bases. Germline CDR1 SNHLY, CDR2 FYNNEI. The length of the CDR3 is 15 residues. The CDR3 protein is CASSPGAGRTDTQYF. The CDR3 DNA is TGTGCCAGCAGCCCCGGGGCAGGCCGCACAGATACGCAGTATTTT.

This clonotype appeared many times. This rearrangement joins TRBV20-1 to TRBJ2-7; TRBD1 or TRBD2 may be the D gene (5 bases each). The V and J ends lost 0 bases and 4 bases respectively, with 13 bases between them. The germline gives CDR1 DFQATT, CDR2 SNEGSKA (reference sequence). The CDR3 extends over 14 amino acids. In nucleotides, the CDR3 is TGCAGTGCTAGAGATCGAGGGGCCGGGTACGAGCAGTACTTC. Amino acids: CSARDRGAGYEQYF.